This note documents a single TCR beta chain sequence. The sample originates from a study of cytomegalovirus exposure and HLA in healthy donors. It was with 60 Vbeta and 13 Jbeta primers that the PCR ran. The protocol was immunoSEQ multiplex PCR, while the TCRdb copy is restricted to in-frame clones and leaves out a portion. The table shows about 150,000 clones, with under 75% occurring only once. Germline V gene lookup returns CDR1 GTSNPN and CDR2 SVGIG (reference sequence). Trimming cost V 3 bases and J 2 bases, with 5 bases left between them. The CDR3 loop spans 13 amino acids. Sequencing was performed on PBMCs. This clonotype was obtained from a woman in her thirties or forties in good health and CMV-seronegative. V and J are TRBV30 and TRBJ2-6; D gene unclear. The CDR3 is CAWRGPGANVLTF. The CDR3 DNA sequence: TGTGCCTGGAGGGGCCCTGGGGCCAACGTCCTGACTTTC.